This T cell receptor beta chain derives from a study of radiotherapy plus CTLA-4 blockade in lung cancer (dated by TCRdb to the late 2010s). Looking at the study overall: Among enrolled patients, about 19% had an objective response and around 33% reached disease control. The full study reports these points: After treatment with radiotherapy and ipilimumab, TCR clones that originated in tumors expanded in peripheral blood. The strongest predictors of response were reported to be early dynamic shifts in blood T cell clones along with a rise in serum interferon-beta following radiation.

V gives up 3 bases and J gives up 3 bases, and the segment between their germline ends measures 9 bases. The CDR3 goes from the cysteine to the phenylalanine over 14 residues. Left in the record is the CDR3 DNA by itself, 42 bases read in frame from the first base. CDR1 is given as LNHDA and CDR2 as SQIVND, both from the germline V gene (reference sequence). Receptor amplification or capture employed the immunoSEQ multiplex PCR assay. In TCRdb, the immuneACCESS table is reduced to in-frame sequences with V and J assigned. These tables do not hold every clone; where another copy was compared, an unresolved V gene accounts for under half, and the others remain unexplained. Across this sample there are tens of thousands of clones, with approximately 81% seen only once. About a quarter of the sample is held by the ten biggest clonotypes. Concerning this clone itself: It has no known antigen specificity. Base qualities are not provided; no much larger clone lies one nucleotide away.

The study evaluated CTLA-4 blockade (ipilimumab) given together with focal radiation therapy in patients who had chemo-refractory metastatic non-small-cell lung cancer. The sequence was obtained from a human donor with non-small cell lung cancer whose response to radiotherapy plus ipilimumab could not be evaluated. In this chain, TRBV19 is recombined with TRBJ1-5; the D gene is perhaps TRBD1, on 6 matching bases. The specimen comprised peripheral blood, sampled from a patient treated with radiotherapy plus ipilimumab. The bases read TGTGCCAGTAGTATCGCAGGGGACAATCAGCCCCAGCATTTT. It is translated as CASSIAGDNQPQHF.